This passage covers 5 T cell receptor beta chains from one sample sequenced in a study of cytomegalovirus exposure and HLA in healthy donors. Primers for the PCR totalled 60 Vbeta and 13 Jbeta. The data were produced by immunoSEQ multiplex PCR, yet TCRdb's version contains in-frame clones alone and is incomplete. This table has about 110,000 clones, more than 70% appearing once. The specimen was PBMCs. The receptors derive from a young man in good health and CMV-seronegative.

The V gene is TRBV6-5, the J gene TRBJ2-7; maybe TRBD2 (6 bases). The CDR3 has 14 amino acids. Germline values: CDR1 MNHEY, CDR2 SVGAGI. Trimming removed 8 bases at V and 5 bases at J, with 19 bases between. The CDR3 coding sequence is TGTGCCAGCGGAGGGACCTACCCGAGGGACGAGCAGTACTTC. Amino acids: CASGGTYPRDEQYF.

This clone came up once. The chain's CDR3 is CASSFHGPSGETQYF. CDR3 in DNA: TGTGCCAGCAGCTTCCACGGACCTTCGGGGGAGACCCAGTACTTC. The V gene is TRBV11-1, the J gene TRBJ2-5, with a tentative D call TRBD2 (5 bases). The germline V gene encodes CDR1 SGHAT and CDR2 FQDESV (reference sequence). The V and J ends lost 3 bases and 5 bases respectively, with 16 bases between them. The CDR3 loop spans 15 amino acids.

The CDR3 DNA is TGCGCCAGCAGCTTGCCGACAGGGGTGTCCTACGAGCAGTACTTC. It codes for CASSLPTGVSYEQYF. The chain joins TRBV5-1 to TRBJ2-7, with TRBD1 matching over 8 bases. CDR1 and CDR2 (germline): SGHRS, YFSETQ. The CDR3 runs 15 residues. V gave up 1 base and J gave up 1 base; unmatched junction bases: 4.

This clone appeared a single time. The chain links TRBV7-9 to TRBJ2-1, with TRBD2 matching 10 bases. Germline CDR1 SEHNR, CDR2 FQNEAQ (reference sequence). The CDR3 is made up of 17 amino acids. Germline trimming cut 3 bases from V and 8 bases from J; bases unmatched to any gene: 13. CDR3 DNA: TGTGCCAGCAGCTTTAATAAAGGCCTAGCGGGGGATCATGAGCAGTTCTTC. Translation gives CASSFNKGLAGDHEQFF.

DNA of the CDR3: TGTGCCATCAACCCTGGGACATCAAAACCGACCCCTCTCGGGAACACTGAAGCTTTCTTT. Its translation: CAINPGTSKPTPLGNTEAFF. The V gene is TRBV10-3, the J gene TRBJ1-1; perhaps TRBD1 as D (6 bases). The CDR3 sequence is 20 residues long. Germline V gene sequence: CDR1 ENHRY, CDR2 SYGVKD. Trimming pared 7 bases from V and 1 base from J, leaving 31 bases between.